This TCR beta chain is from a study of T cell changes during pregnancy in multiple sclerosis. Method: immunoSEQ multiplex PCR; TCRdb's copy keeps in-frame clones and lacks some. The sample yields tens of thousands of clones, around 92% seen once. This clone was detected once. The CDR3 extends over 15 amino acids. From germline, CDR1 is SGHTA and CDR2 FQGNSA. V lost 5 bases to trimming and J lost 5 bases; unmatched junction nucleotides: 10. Sequenced material: CD8+ T cells from peripheral blood mononuclear cells, taken in the second trimester of pregnancy. The TCR comes from a female donor with multiple sclerosis, enrolled in a pregnancy study. The V and J genes are TRBV7-2 and TRBJ1-2, with 8 bases aligning to TRBD1. CDR3 in amino acids: CASSIPQGGNYGYTF. In DNA form, the CDR3 reads TGTGCCAGCAGCATACCACAGGGGGGGAATTATGGCTACACCTTC. The complete variable domain, with remaining parts taken from reference TRBV7-2 and TRBJ1-2, reads GAGVSQSPSNKVTEKGKDVELRCDPISGHTALYWYRQSLGQGLEFLIYFQGNSAPDKSGLPSDRFSAERTGGSVSTLTIQRTQQEDSAVYLCASSIPQGGNYGYTFGSGTRLTVV.